This T cell receptor beta chain was documented in a study of blood T cell repertoires in COVID-19. For the study at large: Specimens from acute and convalescent COVID-19 originated in the United States, Italy and Spain. Sources were T cells, B-cell-depleted T cells, or PBMCs; the material itself was cDNA or gDNA.

Authors' methods: From reference gene primer amplification, estimates of nucleated cell counts were derived. The repertoire was sequenced with immunoSEQ multiplex PCR; TCRdb's copy has only in-frame clones and lacks some. Clone size and V and J calls were adopted from that table, with D and trimming inferred from the DNA. The sample consists of nearly 350,000 clones, about 89% of them appearing once. A note on this clone: One end of the junction is discordant with germline, which a read error may explain.

It was during active infection that Seattle patients were enrolled and then longitudinally followed. The source is a woman between 50 and 59 years old with COVID-19, enrolled during active disease. Sequencing was done on a sample of peripheral blood.

Here the CDR3 DNA reads TGTGCCAGCGGTCTGACACAGACTAACTTT. This encodes CASGLTQTNF. This chain uses TRBV12-3 or TRBV12-4 with TRBJ1-1, with D unresolved. The CDR3 consists of 10 residues.